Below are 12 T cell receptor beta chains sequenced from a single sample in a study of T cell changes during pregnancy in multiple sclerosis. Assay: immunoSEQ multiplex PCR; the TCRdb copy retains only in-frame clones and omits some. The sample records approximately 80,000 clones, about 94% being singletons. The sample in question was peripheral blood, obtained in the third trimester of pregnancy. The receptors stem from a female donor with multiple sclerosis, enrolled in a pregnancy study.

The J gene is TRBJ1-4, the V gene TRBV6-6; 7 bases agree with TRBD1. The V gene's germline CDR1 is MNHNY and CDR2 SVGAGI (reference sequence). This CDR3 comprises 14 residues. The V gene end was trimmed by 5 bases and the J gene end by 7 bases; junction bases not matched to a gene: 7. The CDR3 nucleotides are TGTGCCAGCAGTCACCAGACAGGGAGTGAAAAACTGTTTTTT. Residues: CASSHQTGSEKLFF.

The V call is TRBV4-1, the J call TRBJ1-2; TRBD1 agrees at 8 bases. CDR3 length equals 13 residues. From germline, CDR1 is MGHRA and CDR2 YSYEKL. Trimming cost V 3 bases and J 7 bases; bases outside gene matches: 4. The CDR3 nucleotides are TGCGCCAGCAGCCACGAGGACAGGGTTGGCTACACCTTC. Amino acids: CASSHEDRVGYTF.

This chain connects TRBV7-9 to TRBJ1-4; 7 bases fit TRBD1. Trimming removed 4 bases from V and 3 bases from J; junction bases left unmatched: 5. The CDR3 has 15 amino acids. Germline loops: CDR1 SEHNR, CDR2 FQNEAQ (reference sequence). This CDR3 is CASSSDRDPNEKLFF. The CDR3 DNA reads TGTGCCAGCAGCTCCGACAGGGATCCTAATGAAAAACTGTTTTTT.

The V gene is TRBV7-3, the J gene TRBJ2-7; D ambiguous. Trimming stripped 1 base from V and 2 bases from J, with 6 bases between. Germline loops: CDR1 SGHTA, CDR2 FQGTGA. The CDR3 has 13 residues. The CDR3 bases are TGTGCCAGCAGCTTAAGTCCAACCTACGAGCAGTACTTC. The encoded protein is CASSLSPTYEQYF.

CDR3 sequence: CAWSVGLAGGEEQFF. The DNA for the CDR3 is TGTGCCTGGAGTGTGGGACTAGCGGGGGGAGAGGAGCAGTTCTTC. The chain joins TRBV30 to TRBJ2-1; TRBD2 matches 15 bases. V dropped 0 bases and J dropped 10; count of bases not matched to a gene: 4. CDR1 is GTSNPN, CDR2 SVGIG, per germline (reference sequence). The CDR3 consists of 15 residues.

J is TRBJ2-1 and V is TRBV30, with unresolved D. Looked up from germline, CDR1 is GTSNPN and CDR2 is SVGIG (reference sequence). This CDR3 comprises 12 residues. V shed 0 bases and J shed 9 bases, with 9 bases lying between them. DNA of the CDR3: TGTGCCTGGAGTGTACGAATCGGTGAGCAGTTCTTC. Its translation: CAWSVRIGEQFF. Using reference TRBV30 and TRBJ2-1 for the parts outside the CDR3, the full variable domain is SQTIHQWPATLVQPVGSPLSLECTVEGTSNPNLYWYRQAAGRGLQLLFYSVGIGQISSEVPQNLSASRPQDRQFILSSKKLLLSDSGFYLCAWSVRIGEQFFGPGTRLTVL.

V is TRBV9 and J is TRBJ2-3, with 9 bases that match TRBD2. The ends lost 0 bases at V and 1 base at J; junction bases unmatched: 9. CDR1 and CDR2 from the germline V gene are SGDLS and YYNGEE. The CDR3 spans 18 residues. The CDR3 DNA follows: TGTGCCAGCAGCGTAGGGGGGCAGCTAGCGGGGCGCACAGATACGCAGTATTTT. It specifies CASSVGGQLAGRTDTQYF.

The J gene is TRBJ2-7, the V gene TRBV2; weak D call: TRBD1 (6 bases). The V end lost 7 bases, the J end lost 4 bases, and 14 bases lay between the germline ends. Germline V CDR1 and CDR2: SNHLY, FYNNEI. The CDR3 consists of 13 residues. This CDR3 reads CASTRDKGYEQYF. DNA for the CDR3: TGTGCCAGCACCCGGGACAAAGGATACGAGCAGTACTTC.

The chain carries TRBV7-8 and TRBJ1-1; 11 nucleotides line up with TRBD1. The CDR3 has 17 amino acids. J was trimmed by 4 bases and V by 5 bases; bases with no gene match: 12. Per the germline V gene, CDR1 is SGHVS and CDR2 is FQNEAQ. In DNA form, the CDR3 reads TGTGCCAGCAGCACACCGGGACAGGGGGTTCTGGGCACTGAAGCTTTCTTT. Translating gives CASSTPGQGVLGTEAFF.

This chain's CDR3 is CASSSSPGQGAGQPQHF. CDR3 nucleotides: TGTGCCAGCAGCTCATCCCCGGGACAGGGGGCTGGACAGCCCCAGCATTTT. The rearrangement links TRBV7-9 to TRBJ1-5; 12 bases match TRBD1. Per the germline V gene, CDR1 is SEHNR and CDR2 is FQNEAQ (reference sequence). This CDR3 has 17 amino acids. The J segment lost 7 bases and the V segment lost 4 bases, leaving 11 bases of the junction unmatched.

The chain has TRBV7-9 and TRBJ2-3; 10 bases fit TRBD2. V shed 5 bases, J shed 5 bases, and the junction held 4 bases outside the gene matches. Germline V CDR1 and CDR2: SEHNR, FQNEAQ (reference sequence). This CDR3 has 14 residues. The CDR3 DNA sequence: TGTGCCAGCAGCCAGCGGGGGGGCCAAGATACGCAGTATTTT. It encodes CASSQRGGQDTQYF.

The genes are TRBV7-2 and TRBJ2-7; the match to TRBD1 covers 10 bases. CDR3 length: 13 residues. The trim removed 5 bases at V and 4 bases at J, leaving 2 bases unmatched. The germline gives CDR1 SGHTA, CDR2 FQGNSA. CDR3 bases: TGTGCCAGCAGCGACAGGGGGCGGTACGAGCAGTACTTC. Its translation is CASSDRGRYEQYF.